A selection of T cell receptor beta chains follows, all from one sample in a study of regulatory T cells in long-lasting Graves disease. Via MiXCR, TCRdb re-called the multiplex PCR reads, giving one row per CDR3 protein. The sample contains around 240,000 distinct CDR3 sequences, about 20% of which appear only once. A further study also used this sample, focusing on T cells in Graves' hyperthyroidism and ophthalmopathy.

Sequenced here: peripheral blood mononuclear cells (PBMCs), sampled at new diagnosis, from a patient treated with antithyroid drugs. All receptors derive from a young woman with Graves disease. The CDR3 runs from the conserved cysteine through the conserved F or W. The D gene is left open where the match is weak. A clone size is listed for some rows: how often the clone was seen (once, few, many), or a class if it is expanded.

TRBJ2-1,TRBV10-2,few,TRBD2,CASSQVNRGVSYNEQFF,TGCGCCAGCAGTCAGGTCAATCGGGGGGTCTCCTACAATGAGCAGTTCTTC
TRBJ2-1,TRBV20-1,many,.,CSATRRGQGTRQFF,TGCAGTGCTACCCGGCGGGGCCAGGGGACCCGGCAGTTCTTC
TRBJ1-1,TRBV5-1,many,.,CASAQGVGDTEAFF,TGCGCCAGCGCCCAAGGGGTTGGTGACACTGAAGCTTTCTTT
TRBJ2-7,TRBV12-3/TRBV12-4,.,TRBD1,CASSESGQGAEEQYF,TGTGCCAGCAGTGAGTCGGGACAGGGGGCAGAAGAGCAGTACTTC
TRBJ2-5,TRBV11-1,many,.,CASSATPKETQYF,TGTGCCAGCAGCGCTACCCCCAAGGAGACCCAGTACTTC
TRBJ1-6,TRBV19,.,.,CATGVSFSYNSPLHF,TGTGCTACGGGGGTCAGTTTCTCCTATAATTCACCCCTCCACTTT
TRBJ1-1,TRBV5-5,.,TRBD1,CASSLDRGRGGTEAFF,TGTGCCAGCAGCTTGGACAGGGGGCGCGGGGGCACTGAAGCTTTCTTT
TRBJ2-3,TRBV5-5,many,.,CASSPNPPTDTQYF,TGTGCCAGCAGCCCTAACCCTCCCACAGATACGCAGTATTTT
TRBJ1-5,TRBV12-3/TRBV12-4,many,.,CASSEGGDNQPQHF,TGTGCCAGCAGTGAAGGGGGAGACAATCAGCCCCAGCATTTT
TRBJ2-7,TRBV11-2,.,TRBD2,CASSLPASGSYEQYF,TGTGCCAGCAGCTTACCGGCTAGCGGGTCCTACGAGCAGTACTTC
TRBJ1-1,TRBV4-1,many,.,CASSQALGAEAFF,TGCGCCAGCAGCCAAGCCTTGGGGGCTGAAGCTTTCTTT
TRBJ2-4,TRBV19,.,.,CASSIDPLDGKNIQYF,TGTGCCAGTAGTATAGATCCCCTGGACGGGAAAAACATTCAGTACTTC
TRBJ2-1,TRBV12-3/TRBV12-4,.,TRBD2,CASSPPSAGGLYNEQFF,TGTGCCAGCTCCCCCCCGTCAGCGGGGGGCCTCTACAATGAGCAGTTCTTC
TRBJ1-1,TRBV9,many,.,CASSVDLNTEAFF,TGTGCCAGCAGCGTAGACTTGAACACTGAAGCTTTCTTT
TRBJ1-1,TRBV27,many,TRBD1,CATGGPLDRGGRQTEAFF,TGTGCCACCGGTGGTCCCCTCGACAGGGGCGGAAGGCAAACTGAAGCTTTCTTT
TRBJ1-2,TRBV5-1,many,.,CASSLASSDYGYTF,TGCGCCAGCAGCTTGGCTTCGAGTGATTATGGCTACACCTTC
TRBJ2-5,TRBV18,many,TRBD1,CASSQTGTGGKTQYF,TGTGCCAGCTCTCAAACCGGGACAGGGGGGAAGACCCAGTACTTC
TRBJ2-7,TRBV11-2,.,.,CASSLGVGISYEQYF,TGTGCCAGCAGCTTGGGGGTGGGGATCTCCTACGAGCAGTACTTC
TRBJ1-2,TRBV20-1,many,TRBD1,CSATTGAYGYTF,TGCAGTGCTACGACAGGGGCCTATGGCTACACCTTC
TRBJ2-7,TRBV18,many,.,CASSLQQGNEQYF,TGTGCCAGCTCACTCCAACAGGGCAACGAGCAGTACTTC
TRBJ1-2,TRBV11-2,many,TRBD1,CASSMGTGSGYTF,TGTGCCAGCAGCATGGGGACAGGGTCCGGCTACACCTTC
TRBJ2-7,TRBV6-1,many,TRBD2,CASRLQRGGSYEQYF,TGTGCCAGCAGGTTACAGCGGGGGGGCTCTTACGAGCAGTACTTC
TRBJ2-7,TRBV27,many,TRBD1,CASSLMGTGYEQYF,TGTGCCAGCAGTTTAATGGGGACAGGCTACGAGCAGTACTTC
TRBJ2-5,TRBV3-1,many,.,CASSPSLGTQYF,TGTGCCAGCAGCCCGTCACTAGGGACCCAGTACTTC
TRBJ1-1,TRBV7-9,many,.,CASSLGDLNTEAFF,TGTGCCAGCAGCTTAGGGGACCTGAACACTGAAGCTTTCTTT
TRBJ2-5,TRBV20-1,many,.,CSAREGQETQYF,TGCAGTGCTAGAGAAGGGCAAGAGACCCAGTACTTC
TRBJ1-2,TRBV7-2,many,.,CASSLSTYGYTF,TGTGCCAGCAGCTTAAGCACCTATGGCTACACCTTC
TRBJ2-3,TRBV10-3,once,.,CAISELAGAEDTQYF,TGTGCCATCAGTGAGCTTGCGGGGGCGGAAGATACGCAGTATTTT